Each of the 9 T cell receptor beta chains below was sequenced from the same sample in a study of T cell clonality in common variable immunodeficiency. Sequencing was performed with immunoSEQ multiplex PCR; in TCRdb, only in-frame clones are kept and a portion is missing. The sample is made up of 45,000 to 55,000 clones, none counted only once. Sequencing used peripheral blood mononuclear cells. The receptors were sampled from a person aged 18 to 75 in good health.

In this sample, this clone turned up many times. The read ends 3 residues early relative to the CDR3; the germline J gene fills the gap. The V gene is TRBV20-1, the J gene TRBJ2-1; D might be TRBD1 (5 bases). Trimming left V 7 bases short and J 6 bases short, with 13 bases between. The CDR3 covers 12 residues. Germline V gene sequence: CDR1 DFQATT, CDR2 SNEGSKA (reference sequence). The CDR3 loop reads CSGGSTPNEQFF. The part of the CDR3 DNA that was read is TGCAGTGGGGGCTCCACCCCCAATGAG.

This clone was recorded at least ten times. The CDR3 end lies 3 residues beyond the end of the read and is filled in from the germline J gene. V usage is TRBV19 and J usage is TRBJ2-2, with 11 bases that match TRBD2. This CDR3 is built from 20 residues. The germline CDR1 and CDR2 sequences are LNHDA and SQIVND (reference sequence). V lost 3 bases and J lost 0; bases outside the gene matches: 12. The DNA read from the CDR3 is TGTGCCAGTAGTATGGGACAGCGACTAGCGGGGAATACGAACACCGGGGAG. Translation gives CASSMGQRLAGNTNTGE. The CDR3 reads in full as CASSMGQRLAGNTNTGELFF. The full variable domain, rest sourced from reference TRBV19 and TRBJ2-2, is DGGITQSPKYLFRKEGQNVTLSCEQNLNHDAMYWYRQDPGQGLRLIYYSQIVNDFQKGDIAEGYSVSREKKESFPLTVTSAQKNPTAFYLCASSMGQRLAGNTNTGELFFGEGSRLTVL.

This clone was detected ten times or more. Read coverage stops 3 residues before the CDR3 terminus; the germline J gene supplies the remainder. The J gene is TRBJ2-5, the V gene TRBV7-3, with 8 nucleotides matching TRBD2. The germline CDR1 and CDR2 sequences are SGHTA and FQGTGA. V was clipped by 5 bases and J by 7 bases; unmatched bases: 6. There are 13 residues in the CDR3. Here the CDR3 reads CASSRGTSGTQYF. Partial CDR3 DNA: TGTGCCAGCAGCCGCGGGACTAGTGGGACC.

This clone was seen repeatedly, ten times or more. The CDR3 goes on 3 residues after the read ends, and that part is filled in from the germline J gene. The chain combines TRBV6-1 with TRBJ2-3, with 11 bases identical to TRBD2. CDR1 is MNHNS and CDR2 is SASEGT in the germline V gene. The CDR3 extends over 16 amino acids. The ends lost 1 base at V and 5 bases at J; junction bases unmatched: 5. CDR3 DNA, as far as it was read: TGTGCCAGCAGTGAAGTGCTAGCGGGAGGCAGAGATACG. Encoded protein: CASSEVLAGGRDT. The CDR3, in full, reads CASSEVLAGGRDTQYF.

There are many counts of this clone. The sequenced part of the CDR3 DNA is TGCGCCAGCAGCCAGGACAGCTACGAG. Residues: CASSQDSYE. In full, the CDR3 reads CASSQDSYEQYF. The chain couples TRBV4-1 to TRBJ2-7; D perhaps matches TRBD1 (6 bases). The read halts 3 residues ahead of the CDR3 end, with the missing end drawn from the germline J gene. Trimming pared 3 bases from V and 3 bases from J, leaving 6 bases between. Germline lookup yields CDR1 MGHRA and CDR2 YSYEKL. This CDR3 spans 12 amino acids.

This clone was counted many times. The CDR3 is cut off 3 residues early in the read; its end comes from the germline J gene. This sequence joins TRBV6-2 or TRBV6-3 and TRBJ2-5, with D possibly TRBD1 on 6 matching bases. The CDR3 has 15 residues. The germline V and J ends were trimmed by 7 bases and 5 bases, with 20 bases remaining between them. Looked up from germline, CDR1 is MNHEY and CDR2 is SVGEGT. The CDR3 is CASTPRHGQWETQYF. The DNA read from the CDR3 is TGTGCCAGCACTCCCAGACACGGACAGTGGGAGACC.

CDR3 protein: CSASRDFYTDTQYF. Incomplete CDR3 DNA: TGCAGTGCTAGCCGGGACTTCTACACAGATACG. V and J are TRBV20-1 and TRBJ2-3; possibly TRBD2 for D (6 bases). The CDR3 is cut off 3 residues early in the read; its end comes from the germline J gene. V lost 3 bases, J lost 2 bases, and 12 bases lay in between. CDR3 length: 14 amino acids. CDR1 is DFQATT and CDR2 is SNEGSKA in the germline V gene (reference sequence).

This clone has a count of ten or more. The read is 3 residues too short to cover the CDR3 end, so that end is filled in from the germline J gene. The chain joins TRBV5-4 to TRBJ2-2, with D possibly matching TRBD2 (5 bases). In germline, CDR1 is SGHNT, CDR2 YYREEE (reference sequence). Trimming cost V 6 bases and J 1 base, with 7 bases left between them. The CDR3 consists of 13 residues. The CDR3 region is CASIALNTGELFF. The covered CDR3 bases are TGTGCCAGCATAGCGTTGAACACCGGGGAG.

This clone was seen at least ten times. The read finishes 3 residues shy of the CDR3 end, and the germline J gene is used to complete it. The chain is built from TRBV30 and TRBJ1-5, with a weak D call TRBD1 (6 bases). V lost 0 bases, J lost 6 bases, and 12 bases lay in between. The CDR3 covers 14 residues. Germline CDR1 is GTSNPN and CDR2 is SVGIG (reference sequence). The sequenced part of the CDR3 DNA is TGTGCCTGGAGTGTAAGCACAGGGAGTCAGCCC. The encoded protein is CAWSVSTGSQP. The CDR3 reads in full as CAWSVSTGSQPQHF.